This T cell receptor (beta chain) was captured by sequencing in a study of human T cells and chemical hapten exposure. Study conclusions and caveats: Compared with pre-sensitization or healthy control sets, expanded TCRs clustered more. Sensitizing with DPC caused no change in TCRs above 1 in 1000 frequency.

TCRdb re-called the RACE reads through MiXCR, storing one row per CDR3 protein. The sample lists approximately 180,000 distinct CDR3 sequences, nearly 30% occurring once. This CDR3 is built from 14 residues. V lost 7 bases, J lost 6 bases, and 10 bases stayed unmatched. The germline CDR1 and CDR2 sequences are MDHEN and SYDVKM. Worth noting for this clonotype: No antigen is known for it.

Time point: pre-sensitization, week 0. The treatment is: therapeutic diphenylcyclopropenone sensitization with weekly scalp DPC. This chain links TRBV28 with TRBJ1-1, with 8 bases that match TRBD1. This material consisted of whole blood, taken in connection with sensitization to the hapten diphenylcyclopropenone (DPC). This TCR came from a woman aged 25 to 39 with alopecia areata. Some clones in this sample may be carry-over from other donors' samples. CDR3 residues: CASITGTGGPEAFF. DNA for the CDR3: TGTGCCAGCATCACGGGGACAGGCGGCCCTGAAGCTTTCTTT.